These 17 T cell receptor beta chains were all obtained from the same sample, sequenced in a study of regulatory T cells in long-lasting Graves disease. Time point noted: newly diagnosed GD, antithyroid drugs for less than 3 months. Generation of the TCR library employed RNA extracted from PBMCs. Relying on iRepertoire HTBI primers and Arm-PCR of CDR3 regions, the team built TCR beta libraries. TCRdb analysed the multiplex PCR reads with MiXCR anew, one entry per CDR3 protein. The table lists some 560,000 distinct CDR3 sequences, 15% to 20% of them singletons. The same specimen was also included in a second study, on T cells in Graves' hyperthyroidism and ophthalmopathy.

The specimen comprised peripheral blood mononuclear cells (PBMCs), sampled at new diagnosis, from a patient treated with antithyroid drugs. The receptors originated from a middle-aged woman with Graves disease.

This clonotype showed up just a few times. The rearrangement joins TRBV11-3 to TRBJ2-2, with 11 positions matching TRBD2. The CDR3 length is 19 residues. V trimming: 0 bases; J trimming: 2 bases; junction bases outside the gene matches: 8. The germline gives CDR1 SGHNT, CDR2 YENEEA. The CDR3 DNA sequence: TGTGCCAGCAGCTTAGACCTCTCACTAGCGGGGGACAACACCGGGGAGCTGTTTTTT. This sequence encodes CASSLDLSLAGDNTGELFF.

There are many counts of this clonotype. The chain links TRBV2 to TRBJ1-3; D gene ambiguous. Trimming removed 5 bases from V and 6 bases from J, with 14 bases in between. Per germline, CDR1 SNHLY and CDR2 FYNNEI. This CDR3 comprises 14 residues. CDR3 DNA: TGTGCCAGCAGTACGTGGGTAGGCGAAAACACCATATATTTT. It codes for CASSTWVGENTIYF.

The V gene is TRBV5-6, the J gene TRBJ2-1, with a tentative D call TRBD2 (6 bases). The germline V gene has CDR1 SGHDT and CDR2 YYEEEE. Trimming removed 0 bases from V and 7 bases from J, with 14 bases in between. The CDR3 runs 15 residues. CDR3 nucleotides: TGTGCCAGCAGCTTGGGGGGACTGGTCGGGAATGAGCAGTTCTTC. Translated: CASSLGGLVGNEQFF.

This clonotype was seen a handful of times. The chain carries TRBV19 and TRBJ2-7; possibly TRBD1 or TRBD2 for D (5 bases each). With 4 bases removed from V and 2 bases from J, the gap between germline ends came to 15 bases. This CDR3 region has 15 residues. The germline V gene has CDR1 LNHDA and CDR2 SQIVND (reference sequence). The CDR3 sequence: CASSNEGKLAYEQYF. The CDR3 region has the DNA TGTGCCAGTAGTAACGAGGGGAAGCTAGCCTACGAGCAGTACTTC. Together with reference TRBV19 and TRBJ2-7, the CDR3 gives the full variable domain: DGGITQSPKYLFRKEGQNVTLSCEQNLNHDAMYWYRQDPGQGLRLIYYSQIVNDFQKGDIAEGYSVSREKKESFPLTVTSAQKNPTAFYLCASSNEGKLAYEQYFGPGTRLTVT.

This clonotype was seen ten or more times. The chain recombines TRBV28 with TRBJ1-6; no clear D. V lost 7 bases and J lost 8, with 21 bases in between. The CDR3 has 16 amino acids. Looked up from germline, CDR1 is MDHEN and CDR2 is SYDVKM. The CDR3 here is CASTSPSGPRDSPLHF. CDR3 DNA: TGTGCCAGCACTAGTCCCTCGGGCCCTAGGGATTCACCCCTCCACTTT.

The chain couples TRBV5-6 to TRBJ2-7, with 9 bases lining up with TRBD1. Germline loops: CDR1 SGHDT, CDR2 YYEEEE. The CDR3 loop spans 15 amino acids. The junction had 5 bases not matched to a gene; V was cut back by 0 bases and J by 4 bases. Here the CDR3 reads CASSLANRGRYEQYF. CDR3 nucleotide sequence: TGTGCCAGCAGCTTGGCCAACAGGGGGCGATACGAGCAGTACTTC.

This clonotype has at least ten counts. This chain links TRBV20-1 with TRBJ1-5; D remains ambiguous. The CDR3 consists of 15 residues. V was pared by 0 bases and J by 0 bases, with 9 bases between. CDR1 DFQATT and CDR2 SNEGSKA come from the germline V gene (reference sequence). CDR3 region: CSAREGSLSNQPQHF. The CDR3 region has the DNA TGCAGTGCTAGAGAGGGTTCCCTTAGCAATCAGCCCCAGCATTTT.

This clonotype occurred a few times. The chain is built from TRBV4-1 and TRBJ1-1; D remains unclear. The V gene's germline CDR1 is MGHRA and CDR2 YSYEKL. The CDR3 loop spans 15 amino acids. V was trimmed by 0 bases and J by 7 bases, leaving 15 bases between them. CDR3 sequence reads: CASSQDPQPSLEAFF. DNA for the CDR3: TGCGCCAGCAGCCAAGACCCACAGCCTAGTCTTGAAGCTTTCTTT.

In the case of this clonotype: Since a much larger clone is just one base distant, this may be a read error. The chain has TRBV2 and TRBJ1-6; TRBD1 might be the D (5 bases). The CDR3 is made up of 16 amino acids. Germline-derived CDR1 and CDR2 are SNHLY and FYNNEI. Here the CDR3 reads CASSSPQGRYNPPLHF. CDR3 bases: TGTGCCAGCAGTAGCCCCCAGGGTCGATATAATCCACCCCTCCACTTT.

The J gene is TRBJ2-3, the V gene TRBV6-6; D not resolved. Germline values: CDR1 MNHNY, CDR2 SVGAGI (reference sequence). V was cut by 0 bases and J by 0 bases, with 7 bases left in between. CDR3 length: 15 residues. Written as DNA, the CDR3 is TGTGCCAGCAGTTACTCGGCTAGTAGCACAGATACGCAGTATTTT. Protein: CASSYSASSTDTQYF.

This clonotype showed up many times. The V call is TRBV12-3 or TRBV12-4, the J call TRBJ1-5; D may be TRBD1 (6 bases). V lost 6 bases and J lost 4, with 16 bases in between. The CDR3 covers 15 residues. The CDR3 DNA reads TGTGCCAGCAGCGATGACAGGAAGGTGAATCAGCCCCAGCATTTT. This translates into CASSDDRKVNQPQHF.

This clonotype was counted a few times. The rearrangement joins TRBV12-3 or TRBV12-4 to TRBJ1-2; D ambiguous. V gave up 2 bases and J gave up 10 bases, with 14 bases separating them. The CDR3 is 13 residues long. CDR3 sequence: CASSLTERIYYTF. CDR3 sequence (DNA): TGTGCCAGCAGTTTAACGGAGCGCATATACTACACCTTC.

This chain joins TRBV6-5 and TRBJ1-6, with 7 bases lining up with TRBD1. Germline values: CDR1 MNHEY, CDR2 SVGAGI. V was clipped by 0 bases and J by 5 bases; unmatched bases: 1. The CDR3 length is 15 residues. CDR3 bases: TGTGCCAGCAGTTACTCAACAGGGGATAATTCACCCCTCCACTTT. Protein: CASSYSTGDNSPLHF.

This clonotype appeared many times. The V gene is TRBV5-1, the J gene TRBJ2-3; D perhaps matches TRBD2 (5 bases). V lost 2 bases and J 1 base, leaving 11 bases between the germline ends. The germline gives CDR1 SGHRS, CDR2 YFSETQ. The CDR3 is 15 residues long. CDR3 bases: TGCGCCAGCAGCTTAGGTATCGGGGGCACAGATACGCAGTATTTT. Protein sequence: CASSLGIGGTDTQYF.

The chain combines TRBV20-1 with TRBJ2-1; 11 nucleotides align to TRBD2. CDR3 length: 16 residues. Germline CDR1 DFQATT, CDR2 SNEGSKA (reference sequence). With V trimmed by 5 bases and J by 7 bases, 13 bases remained unmatched. Here the CDR3 reads CSADQNSGGARNEQFF. The CDR3 bases are TGCAGTGCTGACCAAAATAGCGGGGGGGCTCGTAATGAGCAGTTCTTC.

This clonotype showed up many times. The V gene is TRBV11-1, the J gene TRBJ1-2, with TRBD1 as a possible D gene (5 bases). The germline V gene encodes CDR1 SGHAT and CDR2 FQDESV (reference sequence). The CDR3 extends over 16 amino acids. The V end lost 5 bases, the J end lost 3 bases, and 19 bases lay between the germline ends. CDR3 coding DNA: TGTGCCAGCAGCCACATCCGGGGCAGAGGGGACTATGGCTACACCTTC. This sequence encodes CASSHIRGRGDYGYTF.

This clonotype was counted many times. This sequence joins TRBV6-1 and TRBJ2-7; a weak D match, TRBD2 (6 bases). The CDR3 sequence is 16 residues long. CDR1 is MNHNS and CDR2 is SASEGT in the germline V gene. V lost 10 bases to trimming and J lost 2 bases, with 24 bases between them. As DNA, the CDR3 is TGTGCCACAAACCCCGGGTTTAGCGGCGGAACCTACGAGCAGTACTTC. Translated, it gives CATNPGFSGGTYEQYF.